This TCR beta chain was found in a study of T cell clonality in common variable immunodeficiency. This clone was detected ten times or more. The CDR3 end lies 3 residues beyond the end of the read and is filled in from the germline J gene. Trimming left V 4 bases short and J 4 bases short, with 14 bases between. CDR3 length: 14 amino acids. The germline V gene encodes CDR1 SGHTA and CDR2 FQGNSA. Repertoires were generated with immunoSEQ multiplex PCR, while TCRdb's copy carries only in-frame clones and drops some. Reported are roughly 42,000 clones, none seen only once; the ten largest carry about 2.2%.

The TCR comes from a person aged 18 to 70 in good health. The rearrangement joins TRBV7-2 to TRBJ2-7; a possible D gene is TRBD1 (5 bases). What was sequenced was peripheral blood mononuclear cells. Partial CDR3 DNA: TGTGCCAGCAGCTCTGGTCCAGGGCGGTACGAG. Translating gives CASSSGPGRYE. The full CDR3 reads CASSSGPGRYEQYF. The full variable domain, completed using reference TRBV7-2 and TRBJ2-7, is GAGVSQSPSNKVTEKGKDVELRCDPISGHTALYWYRQSLGQGLEFLIYFQGNSAPDKSGLPSDRFSAERTGGSVSTLTIQRTQQEDSAVYLCASSSGPGRYEQYFGPGTRLTVT.